The source of this T cell receptor (beta chain) is a study of blood T cells in healthy people across ages. The CDR3 length is 15 residues. Using a J-beta primer mix together with a sample-barcoded 5' primer, a second PCR was run for roughly 6 to 12 cycles. MiXCR, applied by TCRdb to the 5' RACE reads, yields one record per CDR3 protein. The sample contains 850,000 to 1,100,000 distinct CDR3 sequences, 30% to 40% of which appear only once. This TCR was sampled from a man in his late teens or twenties in good health. The chain uses TRBV21-1 and TRBJ1-6; the listed D gene, TRBD1, was not tested against the DNA. TRBV21-1 is recorded as a pseudogene. Sequenced material: blood. CDR3 bases: TGTGCCAGCAGTACCCGGGACAGGGTTAATTCACCCCTCCACTTT. Translation: CASSTRDRVNSPLHF.